Following are 16 T cell receptor beta chains from one sample sequenced in a study of cytomegalovirus exposure and HLA in healthy donors. Amplification used 60 Vbeta primers and 13 Jbeta primers. The table came from immunoSEQ multiplex PCR; TCRdb's copy has only in-frame clones and leaves some out. The repertoire holds tens of thousands of clones, with roughly four fifths as singletons. The source material was PBMCs. The receptors come from a man between 18 and 29 years old in good health and CMV-seronegative.

The chain carries TRBV30 and TRBJ1-2; D unresolved. In germline, CDR1 is GTSNPN, CDR2 SVGIG (reference sequence). The V end was cut by 0 bases, the J end by 1 base, with 33 bases between. CDR3 length: 22 amino acids. CDR3 protein: CAWSVPQPPSLSLRVDNYGYTF. CDR3 coding DNA: TGTGCCTGGAGTGTACCCCAACCACCGTCCCTATCTTTACGGGTGGATAACTATGGCTACACCTTC.

The rearrangement joins TRBV30 to TRBJ1-4; D not certain. The germline V gene has CDR1 GTSNPN and CDR2 SVGIG (reference sequence). Trimming cost V 1 base and J 8 bases, with 14 bases left between them. This CDR3 has 14 residues. The CDR3 nucleotides read TGTGCCTGGAGTGAGGCGAGGGAGAGCGAAAAACTGTTTTTT. Translated: CAWSEARESEKLFF.

The chain joins TRBV28 to TRBJ2-7; TRBD2 aligns across 8 bases. The CDR3 runs to 14 residues. J lost 3 bases, V lost 8 bases, and 9 bases had no gene match. CDR1 is MDHEN, CDR2 SYDVKM, per germline. CDR3 DNA sequence: TGTGCCAGCCACTACACCGGGACTAGCTACGAGCAGTACTTC. Its translation is CASHYTGTSYEQYF.

This rearrangement joins TRBV5-6 to TRBJ1-1, with TRBD1 identical over 8 bases. CDR1 and CDR2 (germline): SGHDT, YYEEEE. The V gene end was trimmed by 4 bases and the J gene end by 2 bases; junction bases not matched to a gene: 7. The CDR3 runs 15 residues. CDR3 bases: TGTGCCAGCAGCCCGAGGACAGGGTATAACACTGAAGCTTTCTTT. Its translation: CASSPRTGYNTEAFF.

The chain couples TRBV28 to TRBJ1-1; TRBD1 is a possible D gene (5 bases). The CDR3 length is 12 residues. Per the germline V gene, CDR1 is MDHEN and CDR2 is SYDVKM. Between the trimmed V and J ends, which lost 2 bases and 7 bases, there was a span of 8 bases. The DNA of the CDR3 is TGTGCCAGCAGTTTACAGGGAGGTGAAGCTTTCTTT. It codes for CASSLQGGEAFF.

The chain recombines TRBV6-6 with TRBJ2-2; no clear D. The CDR3 is 14 residues long. V lost 4 bases, J lost 5 bases, and 11 bases lay in between. Germline CDR1 is MNHNY and CDR2 is SVGAGI (reference sequence). The DNA of the CDR3 is TGTGCCAGCAGTTTGATAGTTCGGACCGGGGAGCTGTTTTTT. Its protein product is CASSLIVRTGELFF.

V is TRBV5-8 and J is TRBJ2-3; tentatively, D is TRBD2 (5 bases). The CDR3 is 15 residues long. Trimming stripped 0 bases from V and 2 bases from J, with 10 bases between. Germline V gene data show CDR1 as SGHTS and CDR2 as YDEGEE. The CDR3 DNA is TGTGCCAGCAGCTTGGCCGGGATTAACACAGATACGCAGTATTTT. Translating gives CASSLAGINTDTQYF.

The chain is built from TRBV5-1 and TRBJ2-7; 7 bases are shared with TRBD1. Germline loops: CDR1 SGHRS, CDR2 YFSETQ. The CDR3 length is 13 residues. The V segment lost 1 base and the J segment 12 bases; nucleotides outside the gene matches: 10. CDR3 region: CASSLPYRGRRYF. As DNA, the CDR3 is TGCGCCAGCAGCTTGCCCTACAGGGGCCGTCGGTACTTC.

The chain recombines TRBV2 with TRBJ2-7, with a tentative D call TRBD2 (6 bases). CDR3 length: 13 amino acids. V was pared by 5 bases and J by 2 bases, with 10 bases between. CDR1 is SNHLY and CDR2 is FYNNEI in the germline V gene. The CDR3 region has the DNA TGTGCCAGCAGTCGGGACTCCACCTACGAGCAGTACTTC. Protein product: CASSRDSTYEQYF.

This clone came up once. V gene TRBV27 combines with J gene TRBJ2-7; 9 positions match TRBD1. This CDR3 has 14 amino acids. V trimming: 2 bases; J trimming: 5 bases; junction bases outside the gene matches: 4. CDR1 and CDR2 (germline): MNHEY, SMNVEV (reference sequence). The CDR3 DNA reads TGTGCCAGCAGTTTAGGGACAGGGATCGACGAGCAGTACTTC. Translating it yields CASSLGTGIDEQYF.

Note on this clone: One end of the junction fails to match germline, which may point to a read error. This chain connects TRBV4-3 to TRBJ2-5, with a possible D match to TRBD2 (5 bases). Germline V CDR1 and CDR2: LGHNA, YSLEER. CDR3 length: 13 residues. The DNA of the CDR3 is TGCGCCAGCAGCCAAGGACTACAAGAGGCCCAGTACTTC. This translates into CASSQGLQEAQYF.

This sequence joins TRBV7-3 and TRBJ2-3, with D unclear. Between the trimmed V and J ends, which lost 1 base and 5 bases, there was a span of 7 bases. The CDR3 consists of 13 residues. Germline V gives CDR1 SGHTA, CDR2 FQGTGA. This chain's CDR3 is CASSLNKEDTQYF. The CDR3 DNA is TGTGCCAGCAGCTTAAACAAAGAAGATACGCAGTATTTT.

The V gene is TRBV27, the J gene TRBJ2-3; D call uncertain. The V gene's germline CDR1 is MNHEY and CDR2 SMNVEV (reference sequence). V was clipped by 6 bases and J by 3 bases, with 16 bases between them. The CDR3 runs to 15 residues. The DNA of the CDR3 is TGTGCCAGCAGACCTAGTGTGTGGATAACAGATACGCAGTATTTT. Its protein is CASRPSVWITDTQYF.

The rearrangement uses TRBV28 and TRBJ2-7, with 9 bases aligning to TRBD1. The CDR3 is 15 amino acids. CDR1 is MDHEN and CDR2 is SYDVKM in the germline V gene. V gave up 6 bases and J gave up 4 bases; unmatched junction bases: 10. This chain's CDR3 is CASRSRQGGFYEQYF. For the CDR3, the DNA is TGTGCCAGCAGGAGTCGACAGGGGGGTTTTTACGAGCAGTACTTC.

The chain is built from TRBV7-3 and TRBJ2-2; weak D call: TRBD2 (5 bases). Germline lookup yields CDR1 SGHTA and CDR2 FQGTGA. V lost 4 bases, J lost 7 bases, and 13 bases lay in between. This CDR3 is 14 amino acids long. The CDR3 coding sequence is TGTGCCAGCAGCTCACTAGAACTGAACGGGGAGCTGTTTTTT. Protein product: CASSSLELNGELFF.

The chain joins TRBV4-2 to TRBJ1-2; D not certain. Germline values: CDR1 LGHNA, CDR2 YNFKEQ. The CDR3 covers 15 residues. V gave up 0 bases and J gave up 3 bases, with 11 bases separating them. The CDR3 spells CASSQDLRKDYGYTF. The CDR3 DNA reads TGTGCCAGCAGCCAAGACCTCAGGAAGGACTATGGCTACACCTTC.